This T cell receptor beta chain was documented in a study of blood T cell repertoires in COVID-19. Study overall: There were acute and convalescent COVID-19 samples, and they came from the United States, Italy and Spain.

Authors' processing steps: Estimates of nucleated cell counts were drawn from the amplification of reference gene primers. Only in-frame clones appear in the TCRdb table, and some are missing; sequencing was by immunoSEQ multiplex PCR. Clone size and V and J calls were adopted from that table, with D and trimming inferred from the DNA. The sample has about 45,000 clones; 83% are singletons. This receptor was identified in a man older than 75 in a cohort sampled during active COVID-19. The sequenced sample was peripheral blood.

The DNA for the CDR3 is TGTGCCAGCAGTGAAGCGCGGGGGGCTCGGGAAAAACTGTTTTTT. Translated, it gives CASSEARGAREKLFF. The chain has TRBV2 and TRBJ1-4; TRBD1 might be the D (6 bases). CDR1 and CDR2 (germline): SNHLY, FYNNEI. The length of the CDR3 is 15 residues. The V end lost 0 bases, the J end lost 8 bases, and 13 bases lay between the germline ends.